Following are 14 T cell receptor beta chains from one sample sequenced in a study of blood T cell repertoires in COVID-19. Here immunoSEQ multiplex PCR was the method, and the copy in TCRdb shows in-frame clones only, minus some. The sample yields some 120,000 clones, around nine tenths seen once. Input material: peripheral blood. These receptor sequences come from a man aged 50 or older with COVID-19, enrolled during active disease.

V usage is TRBV6-5 and J usage is TRBJ1-1, with 7 bases identical to TRBD1. Trimming cost V 5 bases and J 2 bases; bases outside gene matches: 8. The CDR3 is 15 residues long. CDR1 is MNHEY, CDR2 SVGAGI, per germline. CDR3 sequence (DNA): TGTGCCAGCAGTCCCGGGACAGCCCCTAACACTGAAGCTTTCTTT. Its translation is CASSPGTAPNTEAFF.

The chain employs TRBV7-9 and TRBJ2-7; 11 nucleotides agree with TRBD1. V shed 5 bases, J shed 4 bases, and the junction held 4 bases outside the gene matches. The germline V gene has CDR1 SEHNR and CDR2 FQNEAQ (reference sequence). The CDR3 covers 14 residues. CDR3 protein: CASSQGQGAYEQYV. DNA of the CDR3: TGTGCCAGCAGCCAAGGACAGGGGGCTTACGAGCAGTACGTC.

This clone occurred once. V and J are TRBV28 and TRBJ2-3; 12 positions agree with TRBD2. After removal of 6 bases from V and 6 bases from J, the junction contained 16 bases not matched to a gene. The CDR3 covers 18 residues. CDR1 is MDHEN, CDR2 SYDVKM, per germline. The CDR3 DNA is TGTGCCAGCAGACACCTCGGGAGGGCTAGCGGGAGGGCGGATACGCAGTATTTT. Its translation: CASRHLGRASGRADTQYF.

The rearrangement links TRBV11-2 to TRBJ1-2, with TRBD1 matching 9 bases. CDR3 length: 14 amino acids. The V segment lost 3 bases and the J segment 5 bases; nucleotides outside the gene matches: 4. Germline V gives CDR1 SGHAT, CDR2 FQNNGV. The CDR3 is CASSLGQGDYGYTF. For the CDR3, the DNA is TGTGCCAGCAGCTTGGGACAGGGAGATTATGGCTACACCTTC.

The chain joins TRBV30 to TRBJ2-1; the D is unclear. Trimming left V 4 bases short and J 6 bases short, with 13 bases between. CDR3 length: 13 amino acids. CDR1 GTSNPN and CDR2 SVGIG come from the germline V gene (reference sequence). The CDR3 sequence is CAWNRLRSNEQFF. The CDR3 DNA sequence: TGTGCCTGGAATCGCTTGCGGAGCAATGAGCAGTTCTTC.

The chain has TRBV6-5 and TRBJ2-5, with D tentatively TRBD2 (6 bases). The CDR3 loop spans 14 amino acids. Germline V gene sequence: CDR1 MNHEY, CDR2 SVGAGI. Trimming removed 6 bases at V and 2 bases at J, with 13 bases between. In DNA, the CDR3 is TGTGCCAGCAGCATACTAGCTCTGCAAGAGACCCAGTACTTC. Amino acids: CASSILALQETQYF.

The chain uses TRBV11-2 and TRBJ2-1, with 12 nucleotides matching TRBD2. The CDR3 has 16 amino acids. From germline, CDR1 is SGHAT and CDR2 FQNNGV. The V segment lost 5 bases and the J segment 8 bases; nucleotides outside the gene matches: 10. This CDR3 is CASSPSTSGSFYEQFF. For the CDR3, the DNA is TGTGCCAGCAGCCCCTCGACTAGCGGGAGCTTCTATGAGCAGTTCTTC. Drawing the rest from reference TRBV11-2 and TRBJ2-1, the complete variable domain is EAGVAQSPRYKIIEKRQSVAFWCNPISGHATLYWYQQILGQGPKLLIQFQNNGVVDDSQLPKDRFSAERLKGVDSTLKIQPAKLEDSAVYLCASSPSTSGSFYEQFFGPGTRLTVL.

J is TRBJ2-3 and V is TRBV5-1; D might be TRBD1 (6 bases). Between the trimmed V and J ends, which lost 4 bases and 5 bases, there was a span of 11 bases. CDR1 is SGHRS and CDR2 is YFSETQ in the germline V gene. CDR3 size: 13 residues. As DNA, the CDR3 is TGCGCCAGCAGCCTAAGGACAGAAGATACGCAGTATTTT. It specifies CASSLRTEDTQYF.

The chain employs TRBV19 and TRBJ2-3, with 8 bases that match TRBD2. The V and J ends lost 4 bases and 4 bases, in that order; junction bases with no gene match: 13. This CDR3 contains 17 residues. Looked up from germline, CDR1 is LNHDA and CDR2 is SQIVND (reference sequence). CDR3 coding DNA: TGTGCCAGTAGTACCGTATCAGGACTAGCAATTCCAGATACGCAGTATTTT. Amino acids: CASSTVSGLAIPDTQYF.

This clone was found once. The chain joins TRBV6-5 to TRBJ1-1; 7 bases fit TRBD1. Germline CDR1 is MNHEY and CDR2 is SVGAGI. The ends lost 6 bases at V and 0 bases at J; junction bases unmatched: 7. This CDR3 is built from 15 residues. CDR3 in DNA: TGTGCCAGCAGCCCGACAGGGTCGTTGAACACTGAAGCTTTCTTT. Translation: CASSPTGSLNTEAFF.

J is TRBJ1-2 and V is TRBV4-1; D might be TRBD1 (5 bases). CDR1 is MGHRA, CDR2 YSYEKL, per germline. With 2 bases removed from V and 8 bases from J, the gap between germline ends came to 15 bases. The CDR3 is 14 residues long. This chain's CDR3 is CASSQPPQGGGYTF. The CDR3 bases are TGCGCCAGCAGCCAACCACCCCAGGGTGGCGGCTACACCTTC.

The rearrangement uses TRBV28 and TRBJ2-7; TRBD1 aligns across 11 bases. Germline loops: CDR1 MDHEN, CDR2 SYDVKM. After removal of 4 bases from V and 6 bases from J, the junction contained 11 bases not matched to a gene. The CDR3 spans 16 residues. CDR3 protein: CASSSPGQGATSEQYF. CDR3 DNA: TGTGCCAGCAGTTCCCCCGGACAGGGGGCTACCTCCGAGCAGTACTTC.

This chain joins TRBV11-2 and TRBJ2-1; tentatively, D is TRBD1 (6 bases). The V end was cut by 0 bases, the J end by 9 bases, with 9 bases between. This CDR3 contains 13 residues. Germline CDR1 and CDR2: SGHAT and FQNNGV. CDR3 bases: TGTGCCAGCAGCTTAGATGGGGGCGCTGAGCAGTTCTTC. Translated: CASSLDGGAEQFF.

The chain couples TRBV19 to TRBJ2-3; D gene uncertain. Trimming pared 5 bases from V and 2 bases from J, leaving 8 bases between. The CDR3 runs to 13 residues. CDR1 and CDR2 (germline): LNHDA, SQIVND (reference sequence). CDR3 DNA sequence: TGTGCCAGTAGTCCTCGTAACACAGATACGCAGTATTTT. Its protein product is CASSPRNTDTQYF.